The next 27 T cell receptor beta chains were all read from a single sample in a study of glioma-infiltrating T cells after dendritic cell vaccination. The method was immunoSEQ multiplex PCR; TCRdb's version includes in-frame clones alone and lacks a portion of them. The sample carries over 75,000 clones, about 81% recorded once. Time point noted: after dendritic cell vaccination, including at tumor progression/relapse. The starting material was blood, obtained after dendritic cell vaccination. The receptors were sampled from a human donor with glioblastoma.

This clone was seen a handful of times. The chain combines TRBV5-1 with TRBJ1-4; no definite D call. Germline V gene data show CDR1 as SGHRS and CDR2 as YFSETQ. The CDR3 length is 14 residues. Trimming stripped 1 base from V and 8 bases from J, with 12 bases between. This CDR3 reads CASSLFANSEKLFF. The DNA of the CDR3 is TGCGCCAGCAGCTTGTTTGCGAATAGCGAAAAACTGTTTTTT.

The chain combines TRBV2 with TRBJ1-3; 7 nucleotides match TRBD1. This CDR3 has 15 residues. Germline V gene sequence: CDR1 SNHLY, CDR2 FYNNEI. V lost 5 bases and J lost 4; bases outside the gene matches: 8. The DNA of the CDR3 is TGTGCCAGCAGTCCCAGGGGGACTGGCGGAAACACCATATATTTT. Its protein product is CASSPRGTGGNTIYF.

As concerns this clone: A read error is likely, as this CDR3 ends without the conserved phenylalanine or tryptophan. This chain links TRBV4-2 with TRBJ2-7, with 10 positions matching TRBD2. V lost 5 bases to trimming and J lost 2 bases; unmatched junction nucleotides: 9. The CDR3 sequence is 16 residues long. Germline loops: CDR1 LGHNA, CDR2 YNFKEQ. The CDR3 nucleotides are TGTGCCAGCAGCTCTAGCGGGGGATCCTTTCCCTACGAGCAGTACCTC. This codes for CASSSSGGSFPYEQYL.

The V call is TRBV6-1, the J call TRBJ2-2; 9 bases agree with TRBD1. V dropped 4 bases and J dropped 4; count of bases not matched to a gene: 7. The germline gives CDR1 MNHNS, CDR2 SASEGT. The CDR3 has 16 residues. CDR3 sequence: CASSGGNRGLTGELFF. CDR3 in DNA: TGTGCCAGCAGTGGGGGGAACAGGGGGCTCACCGGGGAGCTGTTTTTT.

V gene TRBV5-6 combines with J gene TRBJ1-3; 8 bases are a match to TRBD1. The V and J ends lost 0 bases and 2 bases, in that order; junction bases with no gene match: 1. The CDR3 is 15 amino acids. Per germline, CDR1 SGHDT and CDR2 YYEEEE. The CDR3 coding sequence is TGTGCCAGCAGCTTGGGGACAGGGACTGGAAACACCATATATTTT. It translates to CASSLGTGTGNTIYF.

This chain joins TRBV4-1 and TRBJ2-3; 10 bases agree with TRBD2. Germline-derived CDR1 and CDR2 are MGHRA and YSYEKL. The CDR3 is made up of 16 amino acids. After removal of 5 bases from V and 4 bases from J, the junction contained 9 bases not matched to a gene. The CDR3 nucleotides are TGCGCCAGCAGCTATACTCTAGCGGGAGAACCAGATACGCAGTATTTT. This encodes CASSYTLAGEPDTQYF.

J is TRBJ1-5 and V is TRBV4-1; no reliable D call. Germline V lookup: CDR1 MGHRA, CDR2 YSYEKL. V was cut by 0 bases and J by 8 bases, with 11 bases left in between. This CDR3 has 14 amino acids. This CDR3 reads CASSQEVGGKPQHF. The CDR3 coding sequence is TGCGCCAGCAGCCAAGAAGTAGGAGGCAAGCCCCAGCATTTT.

The DNA of the CDR3 is TGTGCCAGCAGTGTTAGGACAGTTTCAAGCGTCACTGAAGCTTTCTTT. It yields the protein CASSVRTVSSVTEAFF. The rearrangement uses TRBV25-1 and TRBJ1-1; a possible D gene is TRBD1 (6 bases). V dropped 4 bases and J dropped 4 bases, with 19 bases sitting between them. This CDR3 has 16 residues. Germline V gene sequence: CDR1 MGHDK, CDR2 SYGVNS.

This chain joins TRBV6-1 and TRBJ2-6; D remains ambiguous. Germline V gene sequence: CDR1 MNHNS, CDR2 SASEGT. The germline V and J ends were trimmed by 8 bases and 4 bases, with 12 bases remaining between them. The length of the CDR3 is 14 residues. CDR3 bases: TGTGCCAGCTTCCCCAGTCTGGGGGCCAACGTCCTGACTTTC. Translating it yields CASFPSLGANVLTF.

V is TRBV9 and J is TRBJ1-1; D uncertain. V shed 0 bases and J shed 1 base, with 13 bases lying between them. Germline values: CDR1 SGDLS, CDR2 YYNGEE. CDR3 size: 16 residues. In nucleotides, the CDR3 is TGTGCCAGCAGCGTAGCTACCGGAGGGTCGAACACTGAAGCTTTCTTT. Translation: CASSVATGGSNTEAFF.

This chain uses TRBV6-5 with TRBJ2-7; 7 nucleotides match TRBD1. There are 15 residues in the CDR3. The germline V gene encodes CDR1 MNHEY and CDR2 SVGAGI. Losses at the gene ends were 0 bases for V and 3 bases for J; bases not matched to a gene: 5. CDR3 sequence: CASSYSPRGIYEQYF. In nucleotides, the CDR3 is TGTGCCAGCAGTTACTCACCCAGGGGGATCTACGAGCAGTACTTC.

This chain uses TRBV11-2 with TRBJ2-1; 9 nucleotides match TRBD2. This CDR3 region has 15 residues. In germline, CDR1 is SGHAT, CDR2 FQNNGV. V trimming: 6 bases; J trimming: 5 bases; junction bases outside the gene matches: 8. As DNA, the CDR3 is TGTGCCAGCAGTTCCTCCGGGACTAGCCACAATGAGCAGTTCTTC. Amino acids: CASSSSGTSHNEQFF.

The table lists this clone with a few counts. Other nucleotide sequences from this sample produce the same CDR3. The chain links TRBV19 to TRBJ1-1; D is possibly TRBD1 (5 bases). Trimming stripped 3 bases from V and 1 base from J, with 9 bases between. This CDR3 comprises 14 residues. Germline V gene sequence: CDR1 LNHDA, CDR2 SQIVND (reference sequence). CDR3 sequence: CASSIRGGNTEAFF. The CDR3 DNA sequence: TGTGCCAGTAGTATTCGGGGGGGGAACACTGAAGCTTTCTTT.

CDR3 sequence reads: CASRRGQGDTDTQYF. The CDR3 DNA reads as TGTGCCAGCAGGAGGGGACAGGGGGACACAGATACGCAGTATTTT. V is TRBV6-1 and J is TRBJ2-3, with 11 bases lining up with TRBD1. Germline-derived CDR1 and CDR2 are MNHNS and SASEGT. This CDR3 region has 15 residues. Germline trimming cut 6 bases from V and 2 bases from J; bases unmatched to any gene: 4.

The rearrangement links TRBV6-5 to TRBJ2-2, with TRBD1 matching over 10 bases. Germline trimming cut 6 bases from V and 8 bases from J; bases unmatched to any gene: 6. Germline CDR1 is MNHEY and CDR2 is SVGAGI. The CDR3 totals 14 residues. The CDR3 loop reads CASRRQGAHGELFF. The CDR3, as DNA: TGTGCCAGCAGACGACAGGGGGCGCATGGGGAGCTGTTTTTT.

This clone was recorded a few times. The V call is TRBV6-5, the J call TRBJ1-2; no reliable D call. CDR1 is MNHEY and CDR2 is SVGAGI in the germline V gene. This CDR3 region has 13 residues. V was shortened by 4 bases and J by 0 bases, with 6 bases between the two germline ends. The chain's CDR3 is CASSSSTNYGYTF. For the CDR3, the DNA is TGTGCCAGCAGTTCCTCTACTAACTATGGCTACACCTTC.

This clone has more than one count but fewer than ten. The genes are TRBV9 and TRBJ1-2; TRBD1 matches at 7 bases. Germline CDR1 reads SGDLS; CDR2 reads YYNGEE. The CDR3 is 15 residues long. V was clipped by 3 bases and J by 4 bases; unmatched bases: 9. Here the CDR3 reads CASSAGTANLYGYTF. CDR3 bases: TGTGCCAGCAGCGCCGGGACAGCGAATCTCTATGGCTACACCTTC.

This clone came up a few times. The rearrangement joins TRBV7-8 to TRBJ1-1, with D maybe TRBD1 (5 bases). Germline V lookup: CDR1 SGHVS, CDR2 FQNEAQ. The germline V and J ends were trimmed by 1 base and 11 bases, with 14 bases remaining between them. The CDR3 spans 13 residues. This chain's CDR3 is CASSLDPSGGAFF. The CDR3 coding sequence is TGTGCCAGCAGCTTAGACCCATCTGGGGGGGCTTTCTTT. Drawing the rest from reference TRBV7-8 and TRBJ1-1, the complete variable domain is GAGVSQSPRYKVAKRGQDVALRCDPISGHVSLFWYQQALGQGPEFLTYFQNEAQLDKSGLPSDRFFAERPEGSVSTLKIQRTQQEDSAVYLCASSLDPSGGAFFGQGTRLTVV.

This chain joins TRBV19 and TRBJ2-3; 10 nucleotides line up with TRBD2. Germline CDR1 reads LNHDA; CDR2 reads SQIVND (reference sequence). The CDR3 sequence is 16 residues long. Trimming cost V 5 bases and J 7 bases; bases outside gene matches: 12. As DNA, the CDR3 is TGTGCCAGTAGTGAGTCCTTTAGCGGGGGGCGGAATACGCAGTATTTT. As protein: CASSESFSGGRNTQYF.

This CDR3 reads CASSLVSGVNTEAFF. The CDR3 nucleotides read TGTGCCAGCTCCTTAGTAAGTGGAGTGAACACTGAAGCTTTCTTT. The chain couples TRBV18 to TRBJ1-1; D gene ambiguous. The CDR3 covers 15 residues. From germline, CDR1 is KGHSH and CDR2 LQKENI. V lost 6 bases and J 0 bases, leaving 14 bases between the germline ends.

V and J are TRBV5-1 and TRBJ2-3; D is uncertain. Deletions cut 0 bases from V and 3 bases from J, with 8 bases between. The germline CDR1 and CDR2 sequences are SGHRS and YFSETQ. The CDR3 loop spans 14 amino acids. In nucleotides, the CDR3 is TGCGCCAGCAGCTTGGCGGTTTGGACAGATACGCAGTATTTT. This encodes CASSLAVWTDTQYF.

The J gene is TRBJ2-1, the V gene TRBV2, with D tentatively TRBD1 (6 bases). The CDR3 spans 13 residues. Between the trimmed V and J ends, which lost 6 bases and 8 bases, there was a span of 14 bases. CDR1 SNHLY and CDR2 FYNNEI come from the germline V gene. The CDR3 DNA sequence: TGTGCCAGCAGGACCGGGACAACCGATGAGCAGTTCTTC. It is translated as CASRTGTTDEQFF. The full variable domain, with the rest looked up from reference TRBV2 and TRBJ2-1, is EPEVTQTPSHQVTQMGQEVILRCVPISNHLYFYWYRQILGQKVEFLVSFYNNEISEKSEIFDDQFSVERPDGSNFTLKIRSTKLEDSAMYFCASRTGTTDEQFFGPGTRLTVL.

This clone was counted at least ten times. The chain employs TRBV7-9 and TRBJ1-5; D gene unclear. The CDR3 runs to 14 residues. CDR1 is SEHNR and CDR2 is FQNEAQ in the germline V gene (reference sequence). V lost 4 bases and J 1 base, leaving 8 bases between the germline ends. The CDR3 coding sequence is TGTGCCAGCAGCTACACAGAGAGCAATCAGCCCCAGCATTTT. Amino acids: CASSYTESNQPQHF.

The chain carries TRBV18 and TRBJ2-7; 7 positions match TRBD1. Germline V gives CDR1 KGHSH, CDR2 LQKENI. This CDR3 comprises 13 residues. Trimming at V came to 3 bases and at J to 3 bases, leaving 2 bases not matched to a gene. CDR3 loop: CASSPDRDYEQYF. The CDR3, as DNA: TGTGCCAGCTCACCCGACAGGGACTACGAGCAGTACTTC.

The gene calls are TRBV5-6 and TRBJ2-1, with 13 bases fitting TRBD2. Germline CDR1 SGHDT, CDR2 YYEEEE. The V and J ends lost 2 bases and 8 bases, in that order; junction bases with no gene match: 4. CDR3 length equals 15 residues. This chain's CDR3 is CASSLGLAGVDEQFF. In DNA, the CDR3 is TGTGCCAGCAGCTTAGGACTAGCGGGAGTGGATGAGCAGTTCTTC.

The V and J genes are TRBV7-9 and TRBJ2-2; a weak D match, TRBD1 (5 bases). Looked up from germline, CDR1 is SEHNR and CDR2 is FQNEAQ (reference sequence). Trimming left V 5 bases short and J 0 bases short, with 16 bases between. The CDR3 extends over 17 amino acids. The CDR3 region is CASSLPDSLTNTGELFF. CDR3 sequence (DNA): TGTGCCAGCAGCCTACCCGACAGTCTAACGAACACCGGGGAGCTGTTTTTT. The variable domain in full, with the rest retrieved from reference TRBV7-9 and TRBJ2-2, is DTGVSQNPRHKITKRGQNVTFRCDPISEHNRLYWYRQTLGQGPEFLTYFQNEAQLEKSRLLSDRFSAERPKGSFSTLEIQRTEQGDSAMYLCASSLPDSLTNTGELFFGEGSRLTVL.

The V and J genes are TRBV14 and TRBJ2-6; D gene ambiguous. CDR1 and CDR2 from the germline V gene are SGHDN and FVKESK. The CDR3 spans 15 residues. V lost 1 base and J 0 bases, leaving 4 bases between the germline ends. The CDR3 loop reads CASSQVGSGANVLTF. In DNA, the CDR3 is TGTGCCAGCAGCCAAGTCGGCTCTGGGGCCAACGTCCTGACTTTC.